Following are 8 T cell receptor beta chains from one sample sequenced in a study of a mutant IDH1 vaccine in newly diagnosed glioma. The assay was immunoSEQ multiplex PCR, and TCRdb's table has in-frame clones only and misses some. The sample includes 75,000 to 100,000 clones, around 90% of them seen just once. As to time point: baseline, week 1 (first vaccination visit). Treatment noted: pre-vaccination baseline after standard-of-care therapy. The source material was PBMCs, sampled from a glioma patient treated with radiotherapy, temozolomide or both. These receptors were taken from a woman aged 50 to 65 with glioma.

In this sample, this clone turned up a few times. This chain uses TRBV18 with TRBJ1-5; D unclear. Trimming cost V 3 bases and J 4 bases, with 13 bases left between them. Germline assignment: CDR1 KGHSH and CDR2 LQKENI. This CDR3 is 15 amino acids long. CDR3 region: CASSPQRVDNQPQHF. CDR3 in DNA: TGTGCCAGCTCACCCCAACGGGTTGATAATCAGCCCCAGCATTTT. Drawing the rest from reference TRBV18 and TRBJ1-5, the complete variable domain is NAGVMQNPRHLVRRRGQEARLRCSPMKGHSHVYWYRQLPEEGLKFMVYLQKENIIDESGMPKERFSAEFPKEGPSILRIQQVVRGDSAAYFCASSPQRVDNQPQHFGDGTRLSIL.

This clone was found once. V gene TRBV5-1 combines with J gene TRBJ2-2, with D hard to call. The CDR3 totals 15 residues. The ends were cut back, 1 base at V and 4 bases at J, with 11 bases in the middle. Germline lookup yields CDR1 SGHRS and CDR2 YFSETQ. CDR3 sequence: CASSLPETGTGELFF. The DNA for the CDR3 is TGCGCCAGCAGCTTGCCGGAAACGGGCACCGGGGAGCTGTTTTTT.

J is TRBJ1-5 and V is TRBV9, with D uncertain. The length of the CDR3 is 13 residues. Germline CDR1 is SGDLS and CDR2 is YYNGEE. Trimming took off 1 base at V and 4 bases at J, with 6 bases between the two ends. CDR3 nucleotide sequence: TGTGCCAGCAGCGTATCAGGAAATCAGCCCCAGCATTTT. Its translation is CASSVSGNQPQHF.

This clone was counted a single time. The chain recombines TRBV19 with TRBJ2-1; 7 nucleotides line up with TRBD2. The CDR3 is 15 amino acids. The junction had 6 bases not matched to a gene; V was cut back by 3 bases and J by 4 bases. CDR1 LNHDA and CDR2 SQIVND come from the germline V gene (reference sequence). The CDR3: CASSINAGEYNEQFF. The CDR3, as DNA: TGTGCCAGTAGTATTAACGCGGGAGAGTACAATGAGCAGTTCTTC.

This chain uses TRBV4-2 with TRBJ2-1; the D gene could be TRBD1 or TRBD2 (5 bases each). V lost 4 bases to trimming and J lost 8 bases, with 12 bases between them. CDR1 and CDR2 from the germline V gene are LGHNA and YNFKEQ. The CDR3 has 13 amino acids. The CDR3 protein is CASSLRDLDEQFF. The CDR3 coding sequence is TGTGCCAGCAGCCTCCGGGACCTCGATGAGCAGTTCTTC.

This clone appeared a few times. This chain uses TRBV28 with TRBJ2-7; 9 nucleotides match TRBD2. V was pared by 3 bases and J by 3 bases, with 12 bases of the junction left unmatched. The V gene's germline CDR1 is MDHEN and CDR2 SYDVKM. This CDR3 region has 17 residues. CDR3 residues: CASSFPAGAGGLYEQYF. In DNA form, the CDR3 reads TGTGCCAGCAGTTTCCCGGCGGGAGCGGGAGGCCTCTACGAGCAGTACTTC.

CDR3 region: CAISGGTGLQETQYF. The CDR3 region has the DNA TGTGCCATCAGTGGGGGGACGGGACTTCAAGAGACCCAGTACTTC. The chain employs TRBV10-3 and TRBJ2-5; the D gene is possibly TRBD2 (6 bases). The V end lost 4 bases, the J end lost 2 bases, and 14 bases lay between the germline ends. This CDR3 has 15 residues. Germline CDR1 reads ENHRY; CDR2 reads SYGVKD.

The chain carries TRBV5-1 and TRBJ2-5; D is perhaps TRBD2 (6 bases). This CDR3 region has 16 residues. The V gene lost 4 bases and the J gene lost 1 base, with 17 bases spanning the gap. Germline CDR1 SGHRS, CDR2 YFSETQ. CDR3 coding DNA: TGCGCCAGCAGCCTTACCGGAGGCGGGACCCAAGAGACCCAGTACTTC. It translates to CASSLTGGGTQETQYF.